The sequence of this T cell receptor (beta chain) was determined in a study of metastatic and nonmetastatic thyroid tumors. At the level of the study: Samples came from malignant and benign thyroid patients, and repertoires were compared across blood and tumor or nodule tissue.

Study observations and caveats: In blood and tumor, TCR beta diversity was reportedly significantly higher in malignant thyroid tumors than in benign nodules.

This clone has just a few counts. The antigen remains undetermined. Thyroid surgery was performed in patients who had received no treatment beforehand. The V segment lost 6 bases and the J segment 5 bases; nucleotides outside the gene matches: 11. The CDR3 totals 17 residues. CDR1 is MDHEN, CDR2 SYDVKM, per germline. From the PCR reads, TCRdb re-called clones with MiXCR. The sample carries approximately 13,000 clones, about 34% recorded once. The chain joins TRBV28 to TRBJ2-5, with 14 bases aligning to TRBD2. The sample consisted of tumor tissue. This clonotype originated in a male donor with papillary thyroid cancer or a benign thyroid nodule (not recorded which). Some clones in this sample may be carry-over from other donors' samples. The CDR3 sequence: CASRNSGTSGRRETQYF. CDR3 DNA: TGTGCCAGCAGGAATTCCGGGACTAGCGGGAGAAGGGAGACCCAGTACTTC.